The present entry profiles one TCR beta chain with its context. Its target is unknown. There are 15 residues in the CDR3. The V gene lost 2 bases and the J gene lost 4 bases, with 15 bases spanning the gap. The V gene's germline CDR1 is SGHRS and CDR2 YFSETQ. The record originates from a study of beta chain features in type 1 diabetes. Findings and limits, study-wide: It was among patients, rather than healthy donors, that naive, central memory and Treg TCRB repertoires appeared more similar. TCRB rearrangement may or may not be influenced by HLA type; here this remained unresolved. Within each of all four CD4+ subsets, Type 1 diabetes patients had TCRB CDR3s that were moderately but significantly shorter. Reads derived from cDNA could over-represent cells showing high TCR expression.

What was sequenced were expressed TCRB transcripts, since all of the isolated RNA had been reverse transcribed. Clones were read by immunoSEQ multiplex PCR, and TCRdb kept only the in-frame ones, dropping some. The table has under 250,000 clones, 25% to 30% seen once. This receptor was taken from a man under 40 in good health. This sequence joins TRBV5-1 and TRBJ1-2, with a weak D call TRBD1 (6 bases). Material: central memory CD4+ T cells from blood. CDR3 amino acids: CASSFDGQSLYGYTF. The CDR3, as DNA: TGCGCCAGCAGCTTCGACGGACAGTCTCTCTATGGCTACACCTTC.